This passage covers 27 T cell receptor beta chains from one sample sequenced in a study of HIV-infected patients and healthy controls (dated by TCRdb to 2014 to 2015). The library was prepared using 5' RACE. The instrument given in TCRdb is Illumina MiSeq. The public sequencing data were trimmed at Q25 with fastp and processed into clonotypes with MiXCR by TCRdb, which kept only in-frame beta chains. Entries that share a CDR3 protein sequence are merged under the most common genes and DNA. In all, the sample holds approximately 67,000 distinct CDR3 sequences, and roughly a sixth of those were seen once. The ten top clones hold 5.5% to 6% of the sample. Input material: CD4+ T cells from blood. The receptors were gathered from a human donor in good health.

This clonotype has only a few counts. The rearrangement joins TRBV12-3 or TRBV12-4 to TRBJ1-5; D gene ambiguous. CDR3 length: 13 amino acids. With 3 bases removed from V and 5 bases from J, the gap between germline ends came to 8 bases. CDR3 protein: CASSLYTYQPQHF. CDR3 DNA sequence: TGTGCCAGCAGTTTGTACACATATCAGCCCCAGCATTTT.

This clonotype was counted many times. The V call is TRBV2, the J call TRBJ1-1; 8 nucleotides line up with TRBD1. Trimming at V came to 4 bases and at J to 5 bases, leaving 9 bases not matched to a gene. Germline CDR1 and CDR2: SNHLY and FYNNEI. The CDR3 is made up of 15 amino acids. The CDR3 coding sequence is TGTGCCAGCAGTGGGGGCAGGGGGCTTTCTACTGAAGCTTTCTTT. As protein: CASSGGRGLSTEAFF.

In its sample, this clonotype was seen a few times. The chain employs TRBV18 and TRBJ2-1; D is undetermined. V lost 3 bases to trimming and J lost 4 bases, with 19 bases between them. Looked up from germline, CDR1 is KGHSH and CDR2 is LQKENI. This CDR3 contains 17 residues. CDR3 DNA: TGTGCCAGCTCACCCTCGGTCCAGACCGTAAATTACAATGAGCAGTTCTTC. This sequence encodes CASSPSVQTVNYNEQFF.

This chain joins TRBV5-1 and TRBJ2-1; 8 positions match TRBD2. Germline V lookup: CDR1 SGHRS, CDR2 YFSETQ. Trimming removed 0 bases from V and 5 bases from J; junction bases left unmatched: 10. The CDR3 is 17 residues long. CDR3 amino acids: CASSLVGTSISNNEQFF. As DNA, the CDR3 is TGCGCCAGCAGCTTGGTTGGGACTAGTATTTCAAACAATGAGCAGTTCTTC.

In this sample, this clonotype turned up a few times. The chain joins TRBV15 to TRBJ2-1, with TRBD1 matching over 10 bases. The CDR3 runs to 15 residues. Germline V gene sequence: CDR1 LNHNV, CDR2 YYDKDF (reference sequence). The trim removed 9 bases at V and 6 bases at J, leaving 11 bases unmatched. The CDR3 sequence: CATSWDRGRANEQFF. In DNA form, the CDR3 reads TGTGCCACTTCGTGGGACAGGGGAAGGGCCAATGAGCAGTTCTTC.

The chain is built from TRBV3-1 and TRBJ2-3; 12 bases map to TRBD2. The CDR3 totals 17 residues. V trimming: 3 bases; J trimming: 4 bases; junction bases outside the gene matches: 8. CDR1 and CDR2 (germline): LGHDT, YNNKEL (reference sequence). CDR3 DNA: TGTGCCAGCAGCCAGGGGTATCGACTAGCGGGGGCAGATACGCAGTATTTT. Translated, it gives CASSQGYRLAGADTQYF.

In its sample, this clonotype was seen many times. The chain is built from TRBV5-1 and TRBJ2-1; D call uncertain. The CDR3 length is 19 residues. The germline V and J ends were trimmed by 0 bases and 0 bases, with 19 bases remaining between them. Germline CDR1 reads SGHRS; CDR2 reads YFSETQ. CDR3 protein: CASSLEMRRALSSYNEQFF. In nucleotides, the CDR3 is TGCGCCAGCAGCTTGGAGATGAGAAGGGCCCTCAGCTCCTACAATGAGCAGTTCTTC.

The chain joins TRBV6-2 or TRBV6-3 to TRBJ2-6, with unresolved D. Germline loops: CDR1 MNHEY, CDR2 SVGEGT. CDR3 length equals 14 residues. V was cut by 7 bases and J by 0 bases, with 7 bases left in between. The chain's CDR3 is CASNRDSGANVLTF. The CDR3 coding sequence is TGTGCCAGCAATAGGGACTCTGGGGCCAACGTCCTGACTTTC.

This clonotype was counted between two and nine times. This rearrangement joins TRBV12-3 or TRBV12-4 to TRBJ1-2; TRBD1 is a possible D gene (5 bases). This CDR3 is built from 13 residues. The V and J ends lost 5 bases and 2 bases respectively, with 9 bases between them. In DNA form, the CDR3 reads TGTGCCAGCAGTCGGACACCCAACTATGGCTACACCTTC. This translates into CASSRTPNYGYTF.

This clonotype has a count of ten or more. The V and J genes are TRBV13 and TRBJ2-5; weak D call: TRBD1 (6 bases). This CDR3 spans 13 amino acids. V was clipped by 5 bases and J by 5 bases, with 12 bases between them. Looked up from germline, CDR1 is PRHDT and CDR2 is FYEKMQ (reference sequence). The CDR3 coding sequence is TGTGCCAGCAGCCCAGACAGGCGGGAGACCCAGTACTTC. It codes for CASSPDRRETQYF.

This chain connects TRBV6-2 or TRBV6-3 to TRBJ1-5, with TRBD1 matching 8 bases. The CDR3 spans 14 residues. CDR1 and CDR2 (germline): MNHEY, SVGEGT. The trim removed 4 bases at V and 7 bases at J, leaving 6 bases unmatched. The CDR3 reads CASSFDRGKQPQHF. DNA of the CDR3: TGTGCCAGCAGTTTCGACAGGGGTAAACAGCCCCAGCATTTT.

The chain recombines TRBV20-1 with TRBJ2-1; weak D call: TRBD2 (6 bases). Germline loops: CDR1 DFQATT, CDR2 SNEGSKA (reference sequence). This CDR3 comprises 15 residues. V was shortened by 6 bases and J by 0 bases, with 15 bases between the two germline ends. As DNA, the CDR3 is TGCAGTGCAGGGGACTCATCAAGCTCCTACAATGAGCAGTTCTTC. This gives the protein CSAGDSSSSYNEQFF.

This clonotype was observed a few times. V gene TRBV7-2 combines with J gene TRBJ1-5, with D perhaps matching TRBD1 (5 bases). CDR1 and CDR2 from the germline V gene are SGHTA and FQGNSA. V was cut by 4 bases and J by 0 bases, with 10 bases left in between. The CDR3 runs 15 residues. The CDR3 reads CASSSGPNSNQPQHF. The CDR3 DNA sequence: TGTGCCAGCAGCTCGGGACCGAATAGCAATCAGCCCCAGCATTTT.

In the case of this clonotype: In this CDR3 the conserved last residue, phenylalanine or tryptophan, is missing, so a read error is likely. The V gene is TRBV6-5, the J gene TRBJ1-6; D gene uncertain. V was trimmed by 6 bases and J by 10 bases, leaving 16 bases between them. The germline V gene encodes CDR1 MNHEY and CDR2 SVGAGI. CDR3 length: 14 residues. The CDR3 reads CASRPEFIGSPLHY. In DNA form, the CDR3 reads TGTGCCAGCAGGCCCGAATTCATAGGATCACCCCTCCACTAT.

V and J are TRBV18 and TRBJ2-3; D is unresolved. V lost 2 bases and J lost 1, with 10 bases in between. This CDR3 comprises 15 residues. Germline CDR1 and CDR2: KGHSH and LQKENI. CDR3 DNA sequence: TGTGCCAGCTCACCAGGCCAGCTAGGCACAGATACGCAGTATTTT. The encoded protein is CASSPGQLGTDTQYF.

This clonotype was detected only a few times. The V call is TRBV24-1, the J call TRBJ2-3, with D perhaps matching TRBD1 (6 bases). Germline V lookup: CDR1 KGHDR, CDR2 SFDVKD. The ends were cut back, 6 bases at V and 3 bases at J, with 6 bases in the middle. The CDR3 covers 12 residues. CDR3 protein: CATSQGTDTQYF. CDR3 nucleotides: TGTGCCACCAGTCAGGGGACAGATACGCAGTATTTT.

This clonotype came up a few times. The CDR3 sequence: CASSLVAVYSGELFF. The CDR3 coding sequence is TGTGCCAGCAGCTTAGTTGCGGTATACTCCGGGGAGCTGTTTTTT. V gene TRBV7-2 combines with J gene TRBJ2-2; D is uncertain. In germline, CDR1 is SGHTA, CDR2 FQGNSA. The V end lost 1 base, the J end lost 6 bases, and 12 bases lay between the germline ends. The length of the CDR3 is 15 residues.

This clonotype was counted many times. The V call is TRBV28, the J call TRBJ1-3; D ambiguous. The V end was cut by 5 bases, the J end by 0 bases, with 8 bases between. Looked up from germline, CDR1 is MDHEN and CDR2 is SYDVKM. The CDR3 extends over 14 amino acids. The CDR3 region is CASSDAASGNTIYF. DNA of the CDR3: TGTGCCAGCAGTGACGCAGCCTCTGGAAACACCATATATTTT. Complete variable domain (other parts from reference TRBV28 and TRBJ1-3): DVKVTQSSRYLVKRTGEKVFLECVQDMDHENMFWYRQDPGLGLRLIYFSYDVKMKEKGDIPEGYSVSREKKERFSLILESASTNQTSMYLCASSDAASGNTIYFGEGSWLTVV.

The V and J genes are TRBV2 and TRBJ2-1; 10 nucleotides agree with TRBD2. The V gene's germline CDR1 is SNHLY and CDR2 FYNNEI. Trimming removed 7 bases from V and 0 bases from J; junction bases left unmatched: 6. The CDR3 is 16 amino acids. CDR3 sequence: CASILGLASSYNEQFF. CDR3 nucleotides: TGTGCCAGCATCCTGGGACTAGCGAGCTCCTACAATGAGCAGTTCTTC.

The chain uses TRBV20-1 and TRBJ1-4; D remains ambiguous. The CDR3 covers 13 residues. Trimming stripped 2 bases from V and 0 bases from J, with 4 bases between. Germline assignment: CDR1 DFQATT and CDR2 SNEGSKA (reference sequence). This CDR3 is CSARYSTNEKLFF. DNA for the CDR3: TGCAGTGCTAGATACTCAACTAATGAAAAACTGTTTTTT.

This clonotype was counted ten times or more. The chain is built from TRBV20-1 and TRBJ2-5; TRBD2 might be the D (6 bases). The CDR3 spans 14 residues. Germline-derived CDR1 and CDR2 are DFQATT and SNEGSKA (reference sequence). Trimming left V 8 bases short and J 6 bases short, with 22 bases between. In DNA, the CDR3 is TGCAGTACCACCGCGACTGGAGGGCGGAAGACCCAGTACTTC. Its translation is CSTTATGGRKTQYF.

This clonotype has just a few counts. This rearrangement joins TRBV20-1 to TRBJ1-6, with D possibly TRBD1 on 5 matching bases. This CDR3 is 13 amino acids long. Trimming took 6 bases from V and 10 from J, leaving 16 bases between them. Per germline, CDR1 DFQATT and CDR2 SNEGSKA (reference sequence). The CDR3 is CSARAGSASPLHF. CDR3 bases: TGCAGTGCCAGGGCAGGTTCAGCCTCACCCCTCCACTTT.

V gene TRBV20-1 combines with J gene TRBJ2-7, with 10 bases fitting TRBD1. CDR1 DFQATT and CDR2 SNEGSKA come from the germline V gene (reference sequence). The V and J ends lost 6 bases and 1 base, in that order; junction bases with no gene match: 9. CDR3 length: 15 amino acids. The CDR3, as DNA: TGCAGTGCACCGAATCCGGGACAGGGGTCCTACGAGCAGTACTTC. Protein product: CSAPNPGQGSYEQYF.

This clonotype was seen a few times. The chain employs TRBV27 and TRBJ2-3; 7 bases fit TRBD1. Germline values: CDR1 MNHEY, CDR2 SMNVEV (reference sequence). The V segment lost 8 bases and the J segment 5 bases; nucleotides outside the gene matches: 10. The CDR3 contains 14 residues. The CDR3 here is CASGRGQVKDTQYF. CDR3 DNA sequence: TGTGCCAGCGGCCGCGGACAGGTTAAAGATACGCAGTATTTT.

The chain joins TRBV14 to TRBJ2-7, with 7 positions matching TRBD1. Germline lookup yields CDR1 SGHDN and CDR2 FVKESK. The length of the CDR3 is 15 residues. With V trimmed by 4 bases and J by 0 bases, 6 bases remained unmatched. In DNA form, the CDR3 reads TGTGCCAGCAGCCGGGACAGACCTAGCTCCTACGAGCAGTACTTC. Protein: CASSRDRPSSYEQYF.

The chain carries TRBV20-1 and TRBJ2-3; 10 bases agree with TRBD2. V gave up 0 bases and J gave up 6 bases; unmatched junction bases: 6. This CDR3 is 15 amino acids long. Germline V gene lookup returns CDR1 DFQATT and CDR2 SNEGSKA (reference sequence). Here the CDR3 reads CSARESSGRSDTQYF. The CDR3 DNA reads as TGCAGTGCTAGAGAGTCTAGCGGGAGAAGTGATACGCAGTATTTT.

The chain has TRBV29-1 and TRBJ2-5; D unresolved. CDR3 size: 12 residues. V was clipped by 4 bases and J by 4 bases, with 10 bases between them. CDR1 is SQVTM, CDR2 ANQGSEA, per germline. The CDR3 bases are TGCAGCGTTGCTGGAAGCCTAGAGACCCAGTACTTC. Translating it yields CSVAGSLETQYF.